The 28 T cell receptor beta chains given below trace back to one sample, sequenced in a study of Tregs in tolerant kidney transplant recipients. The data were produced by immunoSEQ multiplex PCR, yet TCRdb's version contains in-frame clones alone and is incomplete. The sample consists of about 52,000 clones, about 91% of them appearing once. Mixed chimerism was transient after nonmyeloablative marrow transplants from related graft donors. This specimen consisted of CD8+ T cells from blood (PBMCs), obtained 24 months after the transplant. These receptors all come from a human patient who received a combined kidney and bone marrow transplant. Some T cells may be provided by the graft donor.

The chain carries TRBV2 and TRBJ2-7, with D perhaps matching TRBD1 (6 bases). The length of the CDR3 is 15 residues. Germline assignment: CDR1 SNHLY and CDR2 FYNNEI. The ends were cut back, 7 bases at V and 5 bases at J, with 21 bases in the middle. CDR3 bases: TGTGCCAGCAAAACCCCAGGGGCAGGTTTAGACGAGCAGTACTTC. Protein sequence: CASKTPGAGLDEQYF.

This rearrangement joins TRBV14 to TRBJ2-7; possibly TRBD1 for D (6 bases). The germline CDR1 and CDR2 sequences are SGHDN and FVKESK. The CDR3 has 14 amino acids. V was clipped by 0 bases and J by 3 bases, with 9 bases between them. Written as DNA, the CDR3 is TGTGCCAGCAGCCAAGAAACAGGGTACTACGAGCAGTACTTC. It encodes CASSQETGYYEQYF.

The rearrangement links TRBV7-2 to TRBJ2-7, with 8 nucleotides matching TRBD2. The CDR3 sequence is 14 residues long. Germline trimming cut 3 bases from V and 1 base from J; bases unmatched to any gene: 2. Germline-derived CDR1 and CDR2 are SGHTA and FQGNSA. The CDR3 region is CASSLTGGSYEQYF. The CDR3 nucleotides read TGTGCCAGCAGCTTGACGGGGGGGTCCTACGAGCAGTACTTC. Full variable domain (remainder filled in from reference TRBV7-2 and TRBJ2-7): GAGVSQSPSNKVTEKGKDVELRCDPISGHTALYWYRQSLGQGLEFLIYFQGNSAPDKSGLPSDRFSAERTGGSVSTLTIQRTQQEDSAVYLCASSLTGGSYEQYFGPGTRLTVT.

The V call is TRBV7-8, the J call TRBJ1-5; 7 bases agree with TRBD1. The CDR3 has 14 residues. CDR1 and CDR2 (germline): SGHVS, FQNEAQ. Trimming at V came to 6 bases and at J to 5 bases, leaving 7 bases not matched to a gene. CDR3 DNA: TGTGCCAGCAGTTCGACAGGGAGTTATCAGCCCCAGCATTTT. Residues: CASSSTGSYQPQHF.

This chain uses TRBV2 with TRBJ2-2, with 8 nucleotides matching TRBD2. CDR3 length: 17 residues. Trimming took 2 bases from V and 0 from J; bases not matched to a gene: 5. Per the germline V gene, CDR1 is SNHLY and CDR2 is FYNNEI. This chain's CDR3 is CASSESRLATNTGELFF. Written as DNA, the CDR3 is TGTGCCAGCAGTGAATCCCGACTAGCGACGAACACCGGGGAGCTGTTTTTT.

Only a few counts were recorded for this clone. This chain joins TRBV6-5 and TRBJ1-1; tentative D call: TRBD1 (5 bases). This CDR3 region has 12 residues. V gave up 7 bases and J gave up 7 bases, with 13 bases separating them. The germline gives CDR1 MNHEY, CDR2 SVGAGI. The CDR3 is CASTSGLDEAFF. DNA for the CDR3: TGTGCCAGCACTTCAGGGTTGGATGAAGCTTTCTTT.

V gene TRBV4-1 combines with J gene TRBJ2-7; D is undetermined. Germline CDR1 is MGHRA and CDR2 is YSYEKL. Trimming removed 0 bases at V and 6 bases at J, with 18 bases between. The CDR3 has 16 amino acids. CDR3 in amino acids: CASSQDLKASYREQYF. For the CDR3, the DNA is TGCGCCAGCAGCCAAGATCTTAAAGCCTCGTACCGCGAGCAGTACTTC.

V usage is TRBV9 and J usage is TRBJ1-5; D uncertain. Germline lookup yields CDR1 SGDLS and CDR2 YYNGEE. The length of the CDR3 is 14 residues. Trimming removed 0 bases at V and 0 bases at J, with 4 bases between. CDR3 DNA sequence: TGTGCCAGCAGCGTAGGCGATAGCAATCAGCCCCAGCATTTT. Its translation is CASSVGDSNQPQHF.

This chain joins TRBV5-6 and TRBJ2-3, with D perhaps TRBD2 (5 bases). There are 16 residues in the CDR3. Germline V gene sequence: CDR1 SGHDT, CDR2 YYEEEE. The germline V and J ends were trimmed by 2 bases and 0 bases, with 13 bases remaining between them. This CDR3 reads CASSFGLALSTDTQYF. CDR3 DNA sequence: TGTGCCAGCAGCTTCGGGCTAGCCTTGAGCACAGATACGCAGTATTTT.

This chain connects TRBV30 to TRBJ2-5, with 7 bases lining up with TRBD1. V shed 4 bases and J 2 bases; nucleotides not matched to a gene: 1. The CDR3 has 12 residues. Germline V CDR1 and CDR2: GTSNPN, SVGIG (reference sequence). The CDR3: CAWMGQQETQYF. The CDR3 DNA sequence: TGTGCCTGGATGGGACAGCAAGAGACCCAGTACTTC.

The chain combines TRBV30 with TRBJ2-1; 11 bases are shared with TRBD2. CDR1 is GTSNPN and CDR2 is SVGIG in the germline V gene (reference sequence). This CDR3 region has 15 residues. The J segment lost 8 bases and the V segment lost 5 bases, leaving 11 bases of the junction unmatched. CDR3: CAWDAGTSGRDEQFF. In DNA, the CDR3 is TGTGCCTGGGACGCCGGGACTAGCGGAAGGGATGAGCAGTTCTTC.

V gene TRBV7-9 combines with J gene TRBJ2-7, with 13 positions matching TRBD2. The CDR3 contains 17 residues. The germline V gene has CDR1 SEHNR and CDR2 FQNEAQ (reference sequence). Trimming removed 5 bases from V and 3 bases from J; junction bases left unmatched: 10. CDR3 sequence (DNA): TGTGCCAGCAGCCCAAGGACTAGCGGGAGTGGCTTCTACGAGCAGTACTTC. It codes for CASSPRTSGSGFYEQYF.

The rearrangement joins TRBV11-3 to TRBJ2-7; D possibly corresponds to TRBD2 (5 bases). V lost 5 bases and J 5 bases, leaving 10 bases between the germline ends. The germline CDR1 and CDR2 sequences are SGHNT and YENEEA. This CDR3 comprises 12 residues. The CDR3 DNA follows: TGTGCCAGCAGCCGTAGCGCCCACGAGCAGTACTTC. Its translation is CASSRSAHEQYF.

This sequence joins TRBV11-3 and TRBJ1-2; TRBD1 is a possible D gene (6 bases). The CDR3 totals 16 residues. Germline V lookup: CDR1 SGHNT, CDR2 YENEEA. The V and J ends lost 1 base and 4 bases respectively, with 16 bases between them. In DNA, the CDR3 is TGTGCCAGCAGCTTAGGAACCGGGACAACCCCCTATGGCTACACCTTC. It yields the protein CASSLGTGTTPYGYTF.

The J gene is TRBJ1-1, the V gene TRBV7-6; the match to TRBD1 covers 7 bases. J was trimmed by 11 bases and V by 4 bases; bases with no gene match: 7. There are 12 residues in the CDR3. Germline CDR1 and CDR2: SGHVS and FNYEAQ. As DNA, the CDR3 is TGTGCCAGCAGCTCAACAGGGGAATTGGCTTTCTTT. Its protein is CASSSTGELAFF. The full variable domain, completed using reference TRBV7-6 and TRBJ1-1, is GAGVSQSPRYKVTKRGQDVALRCDPISGHVSLYWYRQALGQGPEFLTYFNYEAQQDKSGLPNDRFSAERPEGSISTLTIQRTEQRDSAMYRCASSSTGELAFFGQGTRLTVV.

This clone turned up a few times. In DNA, the CDR3 is TGTGCCAGCAGCTTGGGGGCGGGATCACAAGAGACCCAGTACTTC. Protein sequence: CASSLGAGSQETQYF. This chain joins TRBV5-6 and TRBJ2-5; D perhaps matches TRBD2 (6 bases). The V end lost 0 bases, the J end lost 2 bases, and 11 bases lay between the germline ends. Germline-derived CDR1 and CDR2 are SGHDT and YYEEEE. The CDR3 runs to 15 residues.

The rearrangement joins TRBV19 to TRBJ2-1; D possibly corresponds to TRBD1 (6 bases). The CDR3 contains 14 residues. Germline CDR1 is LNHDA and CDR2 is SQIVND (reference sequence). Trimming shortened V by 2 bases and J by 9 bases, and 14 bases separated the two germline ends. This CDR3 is CASSIHPTRGEQFF. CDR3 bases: TGTGCCAGTAGTATACATCCCACCAGGGGTGAGCAGTTCTTC. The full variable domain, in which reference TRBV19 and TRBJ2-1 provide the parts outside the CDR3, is DGGITQSPKYLFRKEGQNVTLSCEQNLNHDAMYWYRQDPGQGLRLIYYSQIVNDFQKGDIAEGYSVSREKKESFPLTVTSAQKNPTAFYLCASSIHPTRGEQFFGPGTRLTVL.

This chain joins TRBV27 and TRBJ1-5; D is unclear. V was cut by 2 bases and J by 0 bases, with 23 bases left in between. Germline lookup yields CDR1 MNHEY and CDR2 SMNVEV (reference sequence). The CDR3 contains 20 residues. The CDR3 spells CASSLGVLRDAIISNQPQHF. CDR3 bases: TGTGCCAGCAGTTTAGGAGTGCTGCGCGATGCGATTATTAGCAATCAGCCCCAGCATTTT.

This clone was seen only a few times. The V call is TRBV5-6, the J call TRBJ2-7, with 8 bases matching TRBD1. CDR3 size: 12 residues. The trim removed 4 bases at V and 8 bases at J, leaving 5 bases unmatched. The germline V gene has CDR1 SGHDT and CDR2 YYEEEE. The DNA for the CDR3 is TGTGCCAGCAGCCCAGGGGGCAGTAAGCAGTACTTC. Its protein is CASSPGGSKQYF.

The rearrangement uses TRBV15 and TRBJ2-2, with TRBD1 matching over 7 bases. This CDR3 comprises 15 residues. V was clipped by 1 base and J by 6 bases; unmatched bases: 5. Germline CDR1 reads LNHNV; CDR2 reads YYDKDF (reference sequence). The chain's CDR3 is CATSRGQGIPGELFF. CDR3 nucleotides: TGTGCCACCAGCAGAGGACAGGGAATCCCCGGGGAGCTGTTTTTT.

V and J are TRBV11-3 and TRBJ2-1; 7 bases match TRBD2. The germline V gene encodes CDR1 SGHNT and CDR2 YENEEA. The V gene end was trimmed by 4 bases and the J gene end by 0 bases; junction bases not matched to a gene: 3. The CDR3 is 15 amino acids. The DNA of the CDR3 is TGTGCCAGCAGCTCCTGGGGGGGCTCCTACAATGAGCAGTTCTTC. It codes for CASSSWGGSYNEQFF.

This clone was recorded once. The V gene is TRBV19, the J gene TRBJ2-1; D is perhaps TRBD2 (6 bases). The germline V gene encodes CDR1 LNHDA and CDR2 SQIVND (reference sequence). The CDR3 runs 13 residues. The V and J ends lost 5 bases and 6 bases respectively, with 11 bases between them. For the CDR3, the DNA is TGTGCCAGTAGTCGTGGGGGGATCAATGAGCAGTTCTTC. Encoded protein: CASSRGGINEQFF.

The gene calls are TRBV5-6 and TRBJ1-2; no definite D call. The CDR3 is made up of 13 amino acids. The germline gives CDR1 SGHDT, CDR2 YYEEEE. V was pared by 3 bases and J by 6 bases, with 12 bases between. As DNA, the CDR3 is TGTGCCAGCAGCTACGCGGGGAAGCATGGCTACACCTTC. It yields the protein CASSYAGKHGYTF.

The CDR3 coding sequence is TGTGCCAGCAGCCCGGGACAGGACCTCTACGAGCAGTACTTC. The encoded protein is CASSPGQDLYEQYF. The V gene is TRBV7-2, the J gene TRBJ2-7, with 8 bases matching TRBD1. Germline V gene data show CDR1 as SGHTA and CDR2 as FQGNSA. The V segment lost 5 bases and the J segment 3 bases; nucleotides outside the gene matches: 6. The CDR3 runs 14 residues.

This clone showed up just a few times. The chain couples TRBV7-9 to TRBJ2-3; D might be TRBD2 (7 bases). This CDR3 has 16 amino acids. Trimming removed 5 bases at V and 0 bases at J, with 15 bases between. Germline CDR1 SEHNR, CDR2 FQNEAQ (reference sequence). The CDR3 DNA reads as TGTGCCAGCAGCACCAGAGGGGGGGCCAGCACAGATACGCAGTATTTT. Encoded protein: CASSTRGGASTDTQYF.

This CDR3 is CASSPTSGGAYEQFF. In DNA, the CDR3 is TGTGCCAGCAGCCCTACTAGCGGGGGGGCCTATGAGCAGTTCTTC. The chain couples TRBV9 to TRBJ2-1; TRBD2 aligns across 13 bases. The CDR3 length is 15 residues. CDR1 and CDR2 from the germline V gene are SGDLS and YYNGEE. V trimming: 4 bases; J trimming: 8 bases; junction bases outside the gene matches: 6.

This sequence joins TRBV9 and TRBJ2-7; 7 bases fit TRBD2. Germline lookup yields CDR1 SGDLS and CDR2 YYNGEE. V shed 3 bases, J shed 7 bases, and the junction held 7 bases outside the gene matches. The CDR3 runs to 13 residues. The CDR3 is CASSARSAGEQYF. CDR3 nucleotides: TGTGCCAGCAGCGCCCGTTCAGCGGGAGAGCAGTACTTC.

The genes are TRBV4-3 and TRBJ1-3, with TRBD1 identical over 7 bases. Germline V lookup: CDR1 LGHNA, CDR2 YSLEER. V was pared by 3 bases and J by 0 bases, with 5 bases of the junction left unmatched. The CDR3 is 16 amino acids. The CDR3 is CASSHTGVLSGNTIYF. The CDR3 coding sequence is TGCGCCAGCAGCCACACAGGGGTCCTCTCTGGAAACACCATATATTTT.